Included here is one T cell receptor beta chain sequence, with context. As yet, its antigen is unknown. This specimen belongs to a study of blood T cells in healthy people across ages. General study findings and limits: PBMCs left unsorted prevented a conclusive naive versus antigen-experienced comparison.

Alongside a J-beta primer mix, a sample-barcoded 5' primer served in a second PCR lasting roughly 6 to 11 cycles. From the 5' RACE reads, TCRdb called clonotypes with MiXCR, one entry per CDR3 protein. The sample records some 790,000 distinct CDR3 sequences, less than 35% being singletons. This CDR3 spans 16 amino acids. Looked up from germline, CDR1 is KGHSH and CDR2 is LQKENI. Unmatched junction bases numbered 14, after V lost 1 base and J lost 11 bases. The chain uses TRBV18 and TRBJ2-5; 9 nucleotides match TRBD2. The clonotype was recovered from a woman older than 75 in good health. Material for sequencing was blood. In DNA, the CDR3 is TGTGCCAGCTCACCACTAAGGAGCGGGGGGAAAGATGAGCAGTACTTC. It yields the protein CASSPLRSGGKDEQYF.